A selection of T cell receptor beta chains follows, all from one sample in a study of cytomegalovirus exposure and HLA in healthy donors. Clones were read by immunoSEQ multiplex PCR, and TCRdb kept only the in-frame ones, dropping some. The listing records about 42,000 clones. The sequencing sample was made of PBMCs. The receptors here all came from a man aged 25-45 years in good health and CMV-seronegative. Each CDR3 is given with its conserved first and last residue. The D gene is left open where the match is weak.

J gene: TRBJ1-5; V gene: TRBV6-6; D gene: NA; CDR3 protein: CATRTGYSNQPQHF
J gene: TRBJ2-3; V gene: TRBV4-3; D gene: TRBD2; CDR3 protein: CASSQVTTSGRGHTQYF
J gene: TRBJ1-5; V gene: TRBV7-2; D gene: TRBD1; CDR3 protein: CASSLGTGGRQPQHF
J gene: TRBJ1-1; V gene: TRBV6-5; D gene: NA; CDR3 protein: CASSLQGMNTEAFF
J gene: TRBJ2-3; V gene: TRBV7-9; D gene: TRBD1; CDR3 protein: CASSPGTGGWSDTQYF
J gene: TRBJ2-3; V gene: TRBV5-1; D gene: TRBD2; CDR3 protein: CASSYRLAWGRGTDTQYF
J gene: TRBJ1-2; V gene: TRBV11-2; D gene: TRBD1; CDR3 protein: CASSPTGGAYYGYTF
J gene: TRBJ2-2; V gene: TRBV7-2; D gene: NA; CDR3 protein: CASSGRVTGELFF
J gene: TRBJ2-1; V gene: TRBV4-3; D gene: TRBD2; CDR3 protein: CASSQEVAGSYNEQFF
J gene: TRBJ1-2; V gene: TRBV6-5; D gene: NA; CDR3 protein: CASSYRSDSQYGYTF
J gene: TRBJ2-7; V gene: TRBV7-9; D gene: TRBD1; CDR3 protein: CASRPGTGTHEQYF
J gene: TRBJ2-7; V gene: TRBV11-2; D gene: NA; CDR3 protein: CASSSSVDAFSAYEQYF
J gene: TRBJ1-1; V gene: TRBV6-5; D gene: NA; CDR3 protein: CASSYSEDSIGTEAFF